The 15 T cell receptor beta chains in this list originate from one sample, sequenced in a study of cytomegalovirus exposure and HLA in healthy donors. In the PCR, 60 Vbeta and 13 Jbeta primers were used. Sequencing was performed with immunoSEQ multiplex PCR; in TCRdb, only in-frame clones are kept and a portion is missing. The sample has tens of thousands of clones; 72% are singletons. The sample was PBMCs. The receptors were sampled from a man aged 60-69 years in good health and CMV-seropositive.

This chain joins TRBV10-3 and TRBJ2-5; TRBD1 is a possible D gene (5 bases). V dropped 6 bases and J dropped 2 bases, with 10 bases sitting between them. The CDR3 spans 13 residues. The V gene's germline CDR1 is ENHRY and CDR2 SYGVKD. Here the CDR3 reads CAISPDSQETQYF. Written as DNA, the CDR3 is TGTGCCATCAGCCCTGACAGTCAAGAGACCCAGTACTTC.

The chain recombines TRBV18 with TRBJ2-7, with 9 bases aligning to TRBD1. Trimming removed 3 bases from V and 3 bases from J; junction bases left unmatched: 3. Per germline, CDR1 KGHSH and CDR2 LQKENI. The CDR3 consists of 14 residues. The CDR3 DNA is TGTGCCAGCTCACCTGGGGGACAGGGCTACGAGCAGTACTTC. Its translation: CASSPGGQGYEQYF. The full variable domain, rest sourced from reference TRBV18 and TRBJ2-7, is NAGVMQNPRHLVRRRGQEARLRCSPMKGHSHVYWYRQLPEEGLKFMVYLQKENIIDESGMPKERFSAEFPKEGPSILRIQQVVRGDSAAYFCASSPGGQGYEQYFGPGTRLTVT.

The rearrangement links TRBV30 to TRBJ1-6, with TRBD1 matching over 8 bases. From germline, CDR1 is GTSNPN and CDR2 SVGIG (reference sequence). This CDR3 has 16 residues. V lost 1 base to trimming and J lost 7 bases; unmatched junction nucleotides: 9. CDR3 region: CAWSGGKTGVNSPLHF. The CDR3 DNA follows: TGTGCCTGGAGTGGGGGAAAGACAGGGGTAAATTCACCCCTCCACTTT.

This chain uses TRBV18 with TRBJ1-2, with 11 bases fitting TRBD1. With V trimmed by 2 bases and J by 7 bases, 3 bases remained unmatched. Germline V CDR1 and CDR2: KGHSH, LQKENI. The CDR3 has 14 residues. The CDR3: CASSPGQGAGGYTF. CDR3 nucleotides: TGTGCCAGCTCACCAGGACAGGGGGCAGGTGGCTACACCTTC.

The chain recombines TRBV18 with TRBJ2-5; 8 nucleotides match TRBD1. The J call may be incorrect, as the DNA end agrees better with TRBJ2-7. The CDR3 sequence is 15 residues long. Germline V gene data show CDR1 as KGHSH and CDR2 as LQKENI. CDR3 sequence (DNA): TGTGCCAGCAAAAAACAGGGGGGCTCCACCGACGAGCAGTACTTC. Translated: CASKKQGGSTDEQYF.

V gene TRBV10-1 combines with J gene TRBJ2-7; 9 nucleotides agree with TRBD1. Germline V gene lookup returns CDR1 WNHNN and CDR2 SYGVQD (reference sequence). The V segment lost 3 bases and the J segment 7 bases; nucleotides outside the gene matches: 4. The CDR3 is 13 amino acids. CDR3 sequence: CASSDDRGKEQYF. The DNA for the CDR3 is TGCGCCAGCAGTGACGACAGGGGGAAGGAGCAGTACTTC.

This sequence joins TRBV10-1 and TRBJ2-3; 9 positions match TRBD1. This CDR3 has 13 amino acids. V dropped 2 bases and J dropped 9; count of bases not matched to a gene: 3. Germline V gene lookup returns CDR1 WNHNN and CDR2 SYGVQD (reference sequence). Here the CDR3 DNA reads TGCGCCAGCAGTGAGGCGGACAGGGGAACGCAGTATTTT. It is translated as CASSEADRGTQYF.

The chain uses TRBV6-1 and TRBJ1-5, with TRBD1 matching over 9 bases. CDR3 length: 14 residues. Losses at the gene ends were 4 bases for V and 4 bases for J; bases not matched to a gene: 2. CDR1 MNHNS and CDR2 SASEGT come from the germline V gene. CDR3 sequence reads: CASSGQGGNQPQHF. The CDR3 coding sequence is TGTGCCAGCAGTGGACAGGGGGGGAATCAGCCCCAGCATTTT.

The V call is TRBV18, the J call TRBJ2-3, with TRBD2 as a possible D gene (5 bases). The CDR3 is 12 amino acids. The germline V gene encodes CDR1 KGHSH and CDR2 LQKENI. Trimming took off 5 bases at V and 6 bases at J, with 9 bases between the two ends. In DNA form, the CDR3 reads TGTGCCAGCTCAACCCAGCGGGATACGCAGTATTTT. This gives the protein CASSTQRDTQYF. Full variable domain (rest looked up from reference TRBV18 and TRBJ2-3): NAGVMQNPRHLVRRRGQEARLRCSPMKGHSHVYWYRQLPEEGLKFMVYLQKENIIDESGMPKERFSAEFPKEGPSILRIQQVVRGDSAAYFCASSTQRDTQYFGPGTRLTVL.

Here the CDR3 DNA reads TGTGCCAGCAGCTTGACTTCCGGGGAGCTGTTTTTT. It is translated as CASSLTSGELFF. The chain links TRBV7-9 to TRBJ2-2, with D unresolved. The CDR3 extends over 12 amino acids. Germline-derived CDR1 and CDR2 are SEHNR and FQNEAQ (reference sequence). V lost 3 bases to trimming and J lost 6 bases, with 5 bases between them.

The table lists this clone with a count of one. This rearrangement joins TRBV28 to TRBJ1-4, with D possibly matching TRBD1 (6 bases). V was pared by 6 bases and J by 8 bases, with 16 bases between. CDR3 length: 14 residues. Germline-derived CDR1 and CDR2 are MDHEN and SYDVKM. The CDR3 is CASSLQGEDEKLFF. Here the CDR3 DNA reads TGTGCCAGCAGCCTACAGGGTGAAGACGAAAAACTGTTTTTT.

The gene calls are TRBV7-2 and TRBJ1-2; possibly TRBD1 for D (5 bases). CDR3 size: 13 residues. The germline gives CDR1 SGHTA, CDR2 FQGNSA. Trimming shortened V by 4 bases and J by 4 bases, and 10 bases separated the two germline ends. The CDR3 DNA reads TGTGCCAGCAGCTCCGCGGGGGGCTATGGCTACACCTTC. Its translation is CASSSAGGYGYTF.

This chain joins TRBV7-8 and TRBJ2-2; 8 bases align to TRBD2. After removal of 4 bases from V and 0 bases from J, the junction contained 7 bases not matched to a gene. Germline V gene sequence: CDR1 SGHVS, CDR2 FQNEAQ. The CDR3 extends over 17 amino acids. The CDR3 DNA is TGTGCCAGCAGCTCCCCTCTACTAGCGGCGAACACCGGGGAGCTGTTTTTT. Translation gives CASSSPLLAANTGELFF.

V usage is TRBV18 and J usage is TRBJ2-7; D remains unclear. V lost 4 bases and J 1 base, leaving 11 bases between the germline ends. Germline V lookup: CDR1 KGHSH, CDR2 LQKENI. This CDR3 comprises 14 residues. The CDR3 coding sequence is TGTGCCAGCTCACTCACAGCAGTATCCTACGAGCAGTACTTC. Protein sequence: CASSLTAVSYEQYF.

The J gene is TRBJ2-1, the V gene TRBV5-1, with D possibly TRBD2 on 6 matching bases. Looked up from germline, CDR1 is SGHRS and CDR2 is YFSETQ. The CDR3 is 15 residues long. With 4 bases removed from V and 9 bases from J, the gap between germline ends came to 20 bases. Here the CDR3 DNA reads TGCGCCAGCAGCCTTCAGGGTACAGTGGGAGGTGAGCAGTTCTTC. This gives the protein CASSLQGTVGGEQFF.